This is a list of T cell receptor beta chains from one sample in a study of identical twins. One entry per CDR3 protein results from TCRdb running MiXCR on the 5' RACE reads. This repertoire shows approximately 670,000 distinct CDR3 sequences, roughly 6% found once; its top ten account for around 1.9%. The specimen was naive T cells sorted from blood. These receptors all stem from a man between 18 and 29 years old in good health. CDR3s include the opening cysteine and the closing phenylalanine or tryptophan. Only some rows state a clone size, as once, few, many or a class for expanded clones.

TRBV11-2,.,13,CASSYYRGNEQFF
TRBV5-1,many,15,CASSLSSGFTDTQYF
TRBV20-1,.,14,CSARMAGTYNEQFF
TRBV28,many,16,CASSLDRTPGRGGYTF
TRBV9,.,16,CASSPRGLPSGNTIYF
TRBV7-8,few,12,CASSLIQGEAFF
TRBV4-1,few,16,CASSPAGTATNEKLFF
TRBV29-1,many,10,CSAGDAEQYF
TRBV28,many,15,CASSPLGTGQHEQYF
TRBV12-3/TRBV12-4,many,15,CASSPGHLLMRGYTF
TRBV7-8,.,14,CASSHKGGSYEQYF
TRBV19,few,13,CASSPLYPGELFF
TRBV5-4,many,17,CASSAGQGPGMEETQYF
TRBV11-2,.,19,CASSDLIRAAALSTDTQYF
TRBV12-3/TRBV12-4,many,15,CASSLLQGIEKLLYF
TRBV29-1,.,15,CSVERSDRGQETQYF
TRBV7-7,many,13,CASSLLEAGEQYF
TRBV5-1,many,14,CASSLEWGTDTQYF
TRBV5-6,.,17,CASSLVEGAKGANVLTF
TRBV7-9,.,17,CASSLEGAGWLAGGLVF
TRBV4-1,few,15,CASSQDRSPGNTIYF
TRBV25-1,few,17,CASSDLVAGGRTDTQYF
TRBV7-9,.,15,CASSLANTANYGYTF
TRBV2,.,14,CASSEIYGGTEAFF
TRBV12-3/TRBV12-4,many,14,CASSPRRVPYEQYF
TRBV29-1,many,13,CSVGDRFSYEQYF
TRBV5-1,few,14,CASSPQVRGTEAFF
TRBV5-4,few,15,CASSSLSTGYNEQFF
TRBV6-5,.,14,CASSYGTGDTEAFF
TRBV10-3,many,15,CAISESTYYTDTQYF
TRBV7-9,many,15,CASSLARPGHGGYTF
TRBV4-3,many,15,CASSQDPSIQETQYF
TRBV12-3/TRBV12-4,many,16,CASSYSSGRTTGELFF
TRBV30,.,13,CAWDPRGGSEQFF
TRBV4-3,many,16,CASSQDRAGNYNEQFF
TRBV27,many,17,CASSWGVSSGTYNEQFF
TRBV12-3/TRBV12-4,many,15,CASSLLGGGYQPQHF
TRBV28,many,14,CASSLTGGSYEQYF
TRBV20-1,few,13,CSAPPPVSYEQYF